The subject of this entry is one T cell receptor (beta chain). The antigen remains unidentified. Mismatch with germline at one junction end may stem from a read error. The sample is drawn from a study of T cells in Graves' hyperthyroidism and ophthalmopathy. It was RNA transcripts that yielded the amplified TCR beta CDR3 regions. With the HTBI primer set, the TCR CDR3 went through a first round of RT-PCR. TCRdb re-derived calls from the multiplex PCR reads in MiXCR, one entry per CDR3 protein. This sample has about 760,000 distinct CDR3 sequences, with just over 35% found just once. The study's findings and limits: Stable hyperthyroidism and ophthalmopathy were separated using 13 V-J signatures. Among clonotypes expanded in thyroid above 0.001, most were also found in blood.

The sequence was obtained from a woman in her thirties or forties with Graves' hyperthyroidism. The sequenced sample consisted of blood.

For the CDR3, the DNA is TGTGCCGGCAGTTACTCCTCGACAGGGGCTAAGGAGACCCAGTACTTC. It codes for CAGSYSSTGAKETQYF. The chain links TRBV6-5 to TRBJ2-5; 8 positions match TRBD1. The length of the CDR3 is 16 residues. CDR1 and CDR2 from the germline V gene are MNHEY and SVGAGI.